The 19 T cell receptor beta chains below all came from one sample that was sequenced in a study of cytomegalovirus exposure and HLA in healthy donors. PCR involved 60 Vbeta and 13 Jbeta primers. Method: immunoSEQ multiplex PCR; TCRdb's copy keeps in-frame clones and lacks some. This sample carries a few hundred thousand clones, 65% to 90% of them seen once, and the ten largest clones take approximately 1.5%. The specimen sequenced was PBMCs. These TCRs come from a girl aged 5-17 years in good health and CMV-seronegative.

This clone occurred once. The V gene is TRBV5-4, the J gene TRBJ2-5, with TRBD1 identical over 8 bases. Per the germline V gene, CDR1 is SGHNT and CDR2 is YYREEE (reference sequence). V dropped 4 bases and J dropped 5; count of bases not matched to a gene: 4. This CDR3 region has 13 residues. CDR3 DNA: TGTGCCAGCAGCCAGACAGGGGATGAGACCCAGTACTTC. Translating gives CASSQTGDETQYF. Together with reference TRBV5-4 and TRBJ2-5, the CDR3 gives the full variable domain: ETGVTQSPTHLIKTRGQQVTLRCSSQSGHNTVSWYQQALGQGPQFIFQYYREEENGRGNFPPRFSGLQFPNYSSELNVNALELDDSALYLCASSQTGDETQYFGPGTRLLVL.

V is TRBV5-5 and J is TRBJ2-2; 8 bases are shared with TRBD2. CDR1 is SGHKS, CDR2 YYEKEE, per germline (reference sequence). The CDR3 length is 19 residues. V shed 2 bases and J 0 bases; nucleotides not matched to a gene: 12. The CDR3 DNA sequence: TGTGCCAGCAGCTTCCCAGACCAGCGGGAGACCTCGAACACCGGGGAGCTGTTTTTT. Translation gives CASSFPDQRETSNTGELFF. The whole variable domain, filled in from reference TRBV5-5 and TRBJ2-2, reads DAGVTQSPTHLIKTRGQQVTLRCSPISGHKSVSWYQQVLGQGPQFIFQYYEKEERGRGNFPDRFSARQFPNYSSELNVNALLLGDSALYLCASSFPDQRETSNTGELFFGEGSRLTVL.

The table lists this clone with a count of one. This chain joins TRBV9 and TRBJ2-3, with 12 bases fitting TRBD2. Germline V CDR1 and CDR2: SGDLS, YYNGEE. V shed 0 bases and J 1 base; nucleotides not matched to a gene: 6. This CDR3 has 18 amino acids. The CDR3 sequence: CASSVDPWTSGGTDTQYF. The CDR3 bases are TGTGCCAGCAGCGTAGACCCCTGGACTAGCGGGGGCACAGATACGCAGTATTTT.

CDR3 protein: CASSKTGERTGTYGYTF. CDR3 nucleotide sequence: TGTGCCAGTAGTAAGACTGGGGAAAGGACAGGAACCTATGGCTACACCTTC. The V gene is TRBV19, the J gene TRBJ1-2, with 7 bases aligning to TRBD1. CDR3 length: 17 amino acids. V was clipped by 4 bases and J by 4 bases; unmatched bases: 15. CDR1 LNHDA and CDR2 SQIVND come from the germline V gene (reference sequence).

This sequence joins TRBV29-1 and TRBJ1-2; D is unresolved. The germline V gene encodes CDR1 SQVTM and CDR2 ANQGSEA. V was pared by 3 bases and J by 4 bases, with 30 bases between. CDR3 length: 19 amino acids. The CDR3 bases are TGCAGCGTTGACTCACCTGACGACGGGCCGTATGTCGAGGGCTATGGCTACACCTTC. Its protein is CSVDSPDDGPYVEGYGYTF. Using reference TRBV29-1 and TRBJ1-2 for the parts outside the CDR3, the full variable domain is SAVISQKPSRDICQRGTSLTIQCQVDSQVTMMFWYRQQPGQSLTLIATANQGSEATYESGFVIDKFPISRPNLTFSTLTVSNMSPEDSSIYLCSVDSPDDGPYVEGYGYTFGSGTRLTVV.

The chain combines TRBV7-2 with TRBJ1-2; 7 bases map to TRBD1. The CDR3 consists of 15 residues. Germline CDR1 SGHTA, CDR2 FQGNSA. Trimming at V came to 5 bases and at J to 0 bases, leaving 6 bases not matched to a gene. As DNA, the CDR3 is TGTGCCAGCAGCGACAGGGACAGACCTAACTATGGCTACACCTTC. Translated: CASSDRDRPNYGYTF.

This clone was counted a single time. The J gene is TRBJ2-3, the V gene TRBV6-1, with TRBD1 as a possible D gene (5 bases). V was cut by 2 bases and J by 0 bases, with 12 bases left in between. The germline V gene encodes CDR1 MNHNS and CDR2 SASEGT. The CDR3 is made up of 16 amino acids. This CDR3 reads CASSEYGAASTDTQYF. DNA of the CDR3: TGTGCCAGCAGTGAATATGGGGCGGCTAGCACAGATACGCAGTATTTT.

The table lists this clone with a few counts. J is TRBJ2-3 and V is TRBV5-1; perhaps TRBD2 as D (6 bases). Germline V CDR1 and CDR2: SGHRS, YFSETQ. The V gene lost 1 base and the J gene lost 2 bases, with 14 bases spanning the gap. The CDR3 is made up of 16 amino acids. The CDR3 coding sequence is TGCGCCAGCAGCTTGTCGTTATCGGGAGTCACAGATACGCAGTATTTT. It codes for CASSLSLSGVTDTQYF. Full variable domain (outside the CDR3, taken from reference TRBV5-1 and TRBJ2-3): KAGVTQTPRYLIKTRGQQVTLSCSPISGHRSVSWYQQTPGQGLQFLFEYFSETQRNKGNFPGRFSGRQFSNSRSEMNVSTLELGDSALYLCASSLSLSGVTDTQYFGPGTRLTVL.

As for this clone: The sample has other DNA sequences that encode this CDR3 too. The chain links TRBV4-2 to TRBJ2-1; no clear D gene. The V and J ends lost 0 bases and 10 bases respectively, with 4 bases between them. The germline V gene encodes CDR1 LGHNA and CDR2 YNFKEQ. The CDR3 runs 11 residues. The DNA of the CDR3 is TGTGCCAGCAGCCAAGACCGGGAGCAGTTCTTC. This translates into CASSQDREQFF.

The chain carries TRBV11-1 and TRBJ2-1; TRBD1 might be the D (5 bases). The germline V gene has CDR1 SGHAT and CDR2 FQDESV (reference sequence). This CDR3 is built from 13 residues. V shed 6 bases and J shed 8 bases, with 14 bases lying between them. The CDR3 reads CASRTQGSHEQFF. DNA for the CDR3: TGTGCCAGCAGGACCCAGGGTAGCCATGAGCAGTTCTTC.

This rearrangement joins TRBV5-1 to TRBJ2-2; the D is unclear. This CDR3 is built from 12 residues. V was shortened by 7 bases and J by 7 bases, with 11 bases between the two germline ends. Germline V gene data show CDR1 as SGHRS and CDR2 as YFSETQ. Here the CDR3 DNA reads TGCGCCAGCCGCCCCCCCGGCGGGGAGCTGTTTTTT. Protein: CASRPPGGELFF.

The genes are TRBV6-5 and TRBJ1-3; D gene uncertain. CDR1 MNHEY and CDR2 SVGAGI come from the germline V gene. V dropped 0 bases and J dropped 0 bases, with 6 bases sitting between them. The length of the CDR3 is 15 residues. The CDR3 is CASSYSKASGNTIYF. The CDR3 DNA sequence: TGTGCCAGCAGTTACTCGAAAGCCTCTGGAAACACCATATATTTT.

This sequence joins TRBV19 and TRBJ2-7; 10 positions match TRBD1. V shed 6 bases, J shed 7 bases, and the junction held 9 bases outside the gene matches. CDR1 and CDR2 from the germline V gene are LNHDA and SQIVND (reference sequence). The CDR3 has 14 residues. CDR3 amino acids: CASSHRQGAMEQYF. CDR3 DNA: TGTGCCAGTAGCCACCGACAGGGGGCTATGGAGCAGTACTTC.

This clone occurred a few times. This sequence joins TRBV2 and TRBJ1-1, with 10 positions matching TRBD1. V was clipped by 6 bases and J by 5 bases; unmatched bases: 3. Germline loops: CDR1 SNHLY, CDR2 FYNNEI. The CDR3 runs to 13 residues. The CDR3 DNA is TGTGCCAGCAGAGCGGGACAGGGGACTGAAGCTTTCTTT. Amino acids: CASRAGQGTEAFF.

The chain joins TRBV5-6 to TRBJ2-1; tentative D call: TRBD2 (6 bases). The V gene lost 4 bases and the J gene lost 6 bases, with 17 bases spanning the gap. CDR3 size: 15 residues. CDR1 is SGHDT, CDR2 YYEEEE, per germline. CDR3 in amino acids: CASSILAGGFNEQFF. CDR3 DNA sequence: TGTGCCAGCAGCATCCTAGCAGGAGGGTTCAATGAGCAGTTCTTC.

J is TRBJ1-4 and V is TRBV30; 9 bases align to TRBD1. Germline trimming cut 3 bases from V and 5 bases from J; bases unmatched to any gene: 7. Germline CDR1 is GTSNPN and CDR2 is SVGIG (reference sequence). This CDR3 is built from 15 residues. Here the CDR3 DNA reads TGTGCCTGGAGGGGGAACAGGGGGCCCAATGAAAAACTGTTTTTT. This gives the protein CAWRGNRGPNEKLFF.

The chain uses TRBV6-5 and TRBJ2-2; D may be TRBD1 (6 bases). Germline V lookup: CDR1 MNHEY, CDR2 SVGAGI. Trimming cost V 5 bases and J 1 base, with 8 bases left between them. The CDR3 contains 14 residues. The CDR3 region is CASSTTGNTGELFF. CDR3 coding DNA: TGTGCCAGCAGTACGACAGGGAACACCGGGGAGCTGTTTTTT.

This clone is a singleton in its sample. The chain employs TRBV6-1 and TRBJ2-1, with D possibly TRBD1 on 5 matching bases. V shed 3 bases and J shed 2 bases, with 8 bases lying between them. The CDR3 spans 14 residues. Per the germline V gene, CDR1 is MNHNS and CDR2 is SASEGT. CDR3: CASSDRVAYNEQFF. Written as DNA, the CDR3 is TGTGCCAGCAGTGACAGGGTTGCCTACAATGAGCAGTTCTTC.

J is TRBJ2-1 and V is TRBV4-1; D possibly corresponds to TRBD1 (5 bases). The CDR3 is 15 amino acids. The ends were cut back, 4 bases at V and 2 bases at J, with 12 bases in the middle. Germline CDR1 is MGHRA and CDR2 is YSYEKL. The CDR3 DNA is TGCGCCAGCAGCCCAGGGCCTCAAACCTACAATGAGCAGTTCTTC. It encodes CASSPGPQTYNEQFF.